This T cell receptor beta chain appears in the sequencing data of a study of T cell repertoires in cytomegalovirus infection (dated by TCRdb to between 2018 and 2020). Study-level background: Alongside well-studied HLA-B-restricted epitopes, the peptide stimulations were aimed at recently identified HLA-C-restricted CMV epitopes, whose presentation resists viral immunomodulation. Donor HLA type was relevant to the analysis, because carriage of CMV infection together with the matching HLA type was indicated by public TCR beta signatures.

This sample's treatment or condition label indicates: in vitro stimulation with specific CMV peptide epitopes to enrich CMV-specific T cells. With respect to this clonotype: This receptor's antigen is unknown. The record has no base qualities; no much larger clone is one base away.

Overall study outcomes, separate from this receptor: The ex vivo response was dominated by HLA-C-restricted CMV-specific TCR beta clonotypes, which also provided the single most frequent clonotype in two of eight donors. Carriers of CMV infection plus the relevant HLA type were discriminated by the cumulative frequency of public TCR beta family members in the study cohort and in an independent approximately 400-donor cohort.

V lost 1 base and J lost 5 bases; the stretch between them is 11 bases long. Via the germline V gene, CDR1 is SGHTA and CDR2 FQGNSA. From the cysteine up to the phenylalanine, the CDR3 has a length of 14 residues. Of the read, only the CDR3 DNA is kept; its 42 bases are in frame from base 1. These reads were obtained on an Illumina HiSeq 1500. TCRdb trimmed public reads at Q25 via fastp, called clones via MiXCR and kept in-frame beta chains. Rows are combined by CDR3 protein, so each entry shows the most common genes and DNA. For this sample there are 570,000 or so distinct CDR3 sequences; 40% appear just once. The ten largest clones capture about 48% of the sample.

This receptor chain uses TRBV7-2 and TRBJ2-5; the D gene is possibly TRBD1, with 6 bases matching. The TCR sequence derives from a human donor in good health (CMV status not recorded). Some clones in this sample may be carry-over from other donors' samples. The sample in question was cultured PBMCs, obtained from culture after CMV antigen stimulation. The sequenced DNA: TGTGCCAGCAGCTTAGTCGGGACACGGGAGACCCAGTACTTC. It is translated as CASSLVGTRETQYF.